This TCR beta chain is drawn from a study of lymphopenia after photon versus proton radiotherapy. Whole-study findings and limits: Larger post-nadir TCR diversity loss correlated inversely with survival in deceased patients. Oligoclonal CD8+ Temra expansion after nadir drove photon patients' diversity drop. Under photons, naive T cells and diversity fell while effector/memory populations rose. Survival link was tested only in deceased patients; proton benefit remains a possibility.

The germline V gene has CDR1 SGHTA and CDR2 FQGNSA. Deletions cut 1 base from V and 4 bases from J, with 8 bases between. This CDR3 region has 13 residues. This clone is categorized as medium-sized. Its matching antigen is unknown. Other DNA sequences of this sample code for an identical CDR3. Using immunoSEQ multiplex PCR, the repertoire was profiled, and TCRdb retains in-frame clones only, with some absent. In the table there are 60,000 to 75,000 clones, approximately 84% of which are singletons. The TCR originated in a man aged 40-50 years with gastric cancer. The chain combines TRBV7-2 with TRBJ2-7; D is unclear. Source: peripheral blood, taken from a patient treated with photon-based radiotherapy. The CDR3 region is CASSLGQLYEQYF. The CDR3 nucleotides are TGTGCCAGCAGCTTAGGTCAGCTTTACGAGCAGTACTTC.